This TCR beta chain was sequenced in a study of blood T cell repertoires in COVID-19. The CDR3 extends over 14 amino acids. Germline CDR1 SGDLS, CDR2 YYNGEE. Between the trimmed V and J ends, which lost 4 bases and 3 bases, there was a span of 13 bases. The table came from immunoSEQ multiplex PCR; TCRdb's copy has only in-frame clones and leaves some out. The repertoire holds some 390,000 clones, with about 91% as singletons. Material for sequencing was peripheral blood. The sequence was obtained from a woman aged 40-49 years with COVID-19, enrolled during active disease. The chain employs TRBV9 and TRBJ2-5, with no clear D. The CDR3 DNA follows: TGTGCCAGCAGCCCGGGTCCCACAAAAGAGACCCAGTACTTC. It specifies CASSPGPTKETQYF. Complete variable domain (other parts from reference TRBV9 and TRBJ2-5): DSGVTQTPKHLITATGQRVTLRCSPRSGDLSVYWYQQSLDQGLQFLIQYYNGEERAKGNILERFSAQQFPDLHSELNLSSLELGDSALYFCASSPGPTKETQYFGPGTRLLVL.